This TCR beta chain stems from a study of type 1 regulatory T cells (dated by TCRdb to the early 2020s). Describing the broader study: An in vitro protocol by which a Tr1-enriched, alloantigen-specific CD4 T cell product named T-allo10 was generated was characterized in the study. T-allo10 was being tested clinically in patients with hematological malignancies who were undergoing allogeneic hematopoietic stem cell transplantation.

The cysteine opens and the phenylalanine closes a CDR3 of 15 amino acids. Left in the record is the CDR3 DNA by itself, 45 bases read in frame from the first base. From the germline V gene (reference sequence), CDR1 is DFQATT and CDR2 is SNEGSKA. At the junction V is shortened by 0 bases and J by 2 bases; bases outside the gene matches: 7. This sample was sequenced with an Illumina MiSeq. TCRdb ran its own pipeline on the public reads, namely fastp trimming at Q25 and MiXCR clone calling, and kept in-frame beta chains. Each CDR3 protein appears once, grouped with its most common genes and DNA. The sample table lists about 71,000 distinct CDR3 sequences, around 20% of them with a count of one. The top ten clones comprise roughly 8.3% of the sample. Overall study outcomes, separate from this receptor: Tr1 cells showed a more restricted TCR repertoire than non-Tr1 cells, which the study interpreted as alloantigen-induced clonal expansion.

This clonotype occurred a few times. The clone's antigen remains unknown. Base qualities were left out, and no much larger clone turns up one base away. The receptor's source is a human donor in good health. The receptor chain draws on TRBV20-1 and TRBJ2-7, and 7 junctional nucleotides match TRBD2. The material sequenced was cultured type 1 regulatory T (Tr1) cells, either the whole culture or a sorted fraction (not recorded which). Per the publication, the cell subset or site label means: type 1 regulatory T cells sorted from the T-allo10 product. The sequenced DNA: TGCAGTGCTAGAGAGGAACCGGGAGGTACCTACGAGCAGTACTTC. It encodes CSAREEPGGTYEQYF.